This T cell receptor (beta chain) was found in a study of T cells after yellow fever vaccination. General observations from the study: Detected again after the booster were most primary-vaccination clones, at 95% to 96% CD4 and approximately 85% CD8. Across the CD4 and CD8 compartments, a small share of clonotypes was present in both.

A universal primer site and UMIs were added as TCR cDNA was made by 5'RACE template switching. TCRdb re-derived calls from the 5' RACE reads in MiXCR, one entry per CDR3 protein. The repertoire includes more than 250,000 distinct CDR3 sequences, about 6.6% of them detected once, and 18% sits in the top ten. This clonotype appeared a few times. Its antigen is unidentified. The CDR3 spans 14 residues. Trimming cost V 2 bases and J 3 bases, with 9 bases left between them. Germline CDR1 is MNHEY and CDR2 is SVGAGI. The chain couples TRBV6-5 to TRBJ2-3; D is perhaps TRBD1 or TRBD2 (5 bases each). This TCR derives from a man in his late teens or twenties who received the YFV17D yellow fever vaccine. The specimen comprised PBMCs, sampled roughly 46 days after the first yellow fever vaccination. The CDR3 loop is CASSYSEGTDTQYF. As DNA, the CDR3 is TGTGCCAGCAGTTACAGTGAGGGGACAGATACGCAGTATTTT.